The clone carrying this T cell receptor beta chain appeared a few times. TCRdb reprocessed the 5' RACE reads via MiXCR and lists one record per CDR3 protein. The sample shows around 960,000 distinct CDR3 sequences, 12% of them seen only once. The sample is drawn from a study of identical twins. Germline loops: CDR1 SGHRS, CDR2 YFSETQ. This CDR3 spans 17 amino acids. J was trimmed by 4 bases and V by 0 bases; bases with no gene match: 7. This sample also appeared in a second study, on yellow fever vaccine responses in identical twins.

The sequenced sample consisted of PBMCs. This clonotype originated in a young woman in good health. This sequence joins TRBV5-1 and TRBJ2-1; 10 nucleotides line up with TRBD2. CDR3 in DNA: TGCGCCAGCAGCTTGGTGAGCGGGAGGGCCGCATACAATGAGCAGTTCTTC. This translates into CASSLVSGRAAYNEQFF.